The rows below give T cell receptor beta chains drawn from one sample of a study of blood T cell repertoires in COVID-19. The protocol was immunoSEQ multiplex PCR, while the TCRdb copy is restricted to in-frame clones and leaves out a portion. Of a few hundred thousand clones in the sample, 70% to 90% were seen once. The sequencing input was PBMCs or T cells enriched from blood (not recorded which). The receptors were gathered from a woman under 30 who had been exposed to COVID-19. Both conserved end residues are part of each CDR3. D genes are given only for firm matches. Size is omitted from some rows. Given values are once, few, many or a class for expanded clones.

cdr3_aa	cdr3_nt	j_call	clone_size	v_call	d_call
CASTEGAPYEQYF	TGTGCCAGCACAGAGGGGGCGCCGTACGAGCAGTACTTC	TRBJ2-7	NA	TRBV6-5	TRBD1
CASSIGRDTRNYGYTF	TGTGCCAGTAGTATTGGGAGGGACACACGAAACTATGGCTACACCTTC	TRBJ1-2	NA	TRBV19	NA
CSVVRTSPTYEQYF	TGCAGCGTTGTTCGGACTAGTCCCACCTACGAGCAGTACTTC	TRBJ2-7	NA	TRBV29-1	TRBD2
CASSHRDRPVYEQYF	TGCGCCAGCAGCCACCGGGACAGGCCGGTCTACGAGCAGTACTTC	TRBJ2-7	few	TRBV5-1	TRBD1
CASSLGRIRGYEQYF	TGTGCCAGCAGCTTGGGGCGGATAAGAGGCTACGAGCAGTACTTC	TRBJ2-7	NA	TRBV7-9	NA
CASSQHLGDRVTGELFF	TGTGCCAGCAGCCAGCATCTCGGAGACAGGGTCACCGGGGAGCTGTTTTTT	TRBJ2-2	NA	TRBV4-2	TRBD1
CASSRGQDNSPLHF	TGTGCCAGCAGCCGGGGACAGGACAATTCACCCCTCCACTTT	TRBJ1-6	NA	TRBV28	TRBD1
CASSPPTGNTEAFF	TGTGCCAGCAGTCCTCCGACAGGGAACACTGAAGCTTTCTTT	TRBJ1-1	NA	TRBV28	NA
CASRDRTGEYNEQFF	TGTGCCAGCAGGGATCGGACAGGGGAGTACAATGAGCAGTTCTTC	TRBJ2-1	NA	TRBV6-5	TRBD1
CSVLQGTGNTIYF	TGCAGCGTGCTACAGGGTACTGGAAACACCATATATTTT	TRBJ1-3	NA	TRBV29-1	NA
CASSSGQGGDGYTF	TGTGCCAGCAGCTCCGGACAGGGGGGGGATGGCTACACCTTC	TRBJ1-2	NA	TRBV13	TRBD1
CASSLVGGAVYNEQFF	TGTGCCAGCAGCTTAGTAGGTGGGGCTGTCTACAATGAGCAGTTCTTC	TRBJ2-1	NA	TRBV7-9	NA
CALGFGRGMRPQHF	TGTGCCTTGGGTTTTGGCAGGGGGATGAGGCCCCAGCATTTT	TRBJ1-5	NA	TRBV15	TRBD1
CASILTATYGYTF	TGTGCCAGCATTCTGACAGCGACCTATGGCTACACCTTC	TRBJ1-2	NA	TRBV6-5	NA
CASSPPTAYDSPLHF	TGTGCCAGCAGTCCCCCGACTGCGTATGATTCACCCCTCCACTTT	TRBJ1-6	NA	TRBV28	NA
CASSVGGPSTGELFF	TGTGCCAGCAGCGTCGGGGGACCGAGCACCGGGGAGCTGTTTTTT	TRBJ2-2	NA	TRBV11-3	NA
CASSVQGAPTDTQYF	TGTGCCAGCAGCGTACAGGGGGCGCCGACAGATACGCAGTATTTT	TRBJ2-3	NA	TRBV2	TRBD1
CASSYSEGGEQFF	TGTGCCAGCAGTTACTCTGAAGGGGGTGAGCAGTTCTTC	TRBJ2-1	NA	TRBV6-6	NA
CASSFGQGVNTIYF	TGCGCCAGCAGCTTCGGACAGGGTGTAAACACCATATATTTT	TRBJ1-3	few	TRBV4-3	TRBD1
CASSLGTSGGETQYF	TGTGCCAGCAGCTTAGGGACTAGCGGGGGTGAGACCCAGTACTTC	TRBJ2-5	NA	TRBV7-3	TRBD2
CASSGGLAGVYNEQFF	TGCGCCAGCAGCGGGGGACTAGCGGGAGTGTACAATGAGCAGTTCTTC	TRBJ2-1	NA	TRBV5-1	TRBD2
CASSSGSTLYSPLHF	TGTGCCAGCAGTTCAGGGTCTACACTTTATTCACCCCTCCACTTT	TRBJ1-6	NA	TRBV28	NA
CASSLRIRGAHLGYTF	TGTGCCAGCAGCTTACGGATACGGGGGGCGCATCTTGGCTACACCTTC	TRBJ1-2	NA	TRBV7-2	NA
CASSSDRLSPLHF	TGTGCCAGCAGCTCAGACAGACTTTCACCCCTCCACTTT	TRBJ1-6	few	TRBV5-4	NA
CSAARWGDRDEAFF	TGCAGCGCCGCCCGGTGGGGGGATAGAGATGAAGCTTTCTTT	TRBJ1-1	NA	TRBV29-1	NA
CASSFERGNTEAFF	TGTGCCAGCAGCTTTGAGCGGGGGAACACTGAAGCTTTCTTT	TRBJ1-1	NA	TRBV7-9	NA
CASSSGTAQETQYF	TGCGCCAGCAGTTCCGGGACAGCTCAAGAGACCCAGTACTTC	TRBJ2-5	NA	TRBV5-1	TRBD1
CASSLPGQGTYEQYF	TGTGCCAGCAGTCTCCCGGGACAGGGAACCTACGAGCAGTACTTC	TRBJ2-7	NA	TRBV28	TRBD1
CASSYLEEVGNQPQHF	TGTGCCAGCAGTTACCTCGAGGAAGTTGGCAATCAGCCCCAGCATTTT	TRBJ1-5	NA	TRBV6-2/TRBV6-3	NA
CASSHAWLRDRGSYEQYF	TGTGCCAGCAGCCACGCTTGGCTCCGGGACAGGGGTTCCTACGAGCAGTACTTC	TRBJ2-7	NA	TRBV3-1/TRBV3-2	TRBD1